This TCR beta chain was found in a study of long-term antiretroviral therapy in people with HIV. A v3.0 immunoSEQ assay was performed at survey level. The method was immunoSEQ multiplex PCR; TCRdb's version includes in-frame clones alone and lacks a portion of them. The table includes about 25,000 clones, 80% to 90% detected once. United States facilities provided treatment to all participants with HIV. The cryopreserved samples used held 1-10 million PBMC prior to extraction of DNA. The source material was unsorted PBMCs, sampled 1.2 years after starting antiretroviral therapy. This receptor was obtained from a man aged 50-59 years with HIV.

The CDR3 is CASSLGYRADEAFF. CDR3 sequence (DNA): TGTGCCAGCAGCTTAGGATACAGGGCAGATGAAGCTTTCTTT. The chain links TRBV7-3 to TRBJ1-1; D is perhaps TRBD1 (6 bases). The germline gives CDR1 SGHTA, CDR2 FQGTGA. The germline V and J ends were trimmed by 2 bases and 7 bases, with 14 bases remaining between them. This CDR3 spans 14 amino acids. The whole variable domain, remainder taken from reference TRBV7-3 and TRBJ1-1, is GAGVSQTPSNKVTEKGKYVELRCDPISGHTALYWYRQSLGQGPEFLIYFQGTGAADDSGLPNDRFFAVRPEGSVSTLKIQRTERGDSAVYLCASSLGYRADEAFFGQGTRLTVV.